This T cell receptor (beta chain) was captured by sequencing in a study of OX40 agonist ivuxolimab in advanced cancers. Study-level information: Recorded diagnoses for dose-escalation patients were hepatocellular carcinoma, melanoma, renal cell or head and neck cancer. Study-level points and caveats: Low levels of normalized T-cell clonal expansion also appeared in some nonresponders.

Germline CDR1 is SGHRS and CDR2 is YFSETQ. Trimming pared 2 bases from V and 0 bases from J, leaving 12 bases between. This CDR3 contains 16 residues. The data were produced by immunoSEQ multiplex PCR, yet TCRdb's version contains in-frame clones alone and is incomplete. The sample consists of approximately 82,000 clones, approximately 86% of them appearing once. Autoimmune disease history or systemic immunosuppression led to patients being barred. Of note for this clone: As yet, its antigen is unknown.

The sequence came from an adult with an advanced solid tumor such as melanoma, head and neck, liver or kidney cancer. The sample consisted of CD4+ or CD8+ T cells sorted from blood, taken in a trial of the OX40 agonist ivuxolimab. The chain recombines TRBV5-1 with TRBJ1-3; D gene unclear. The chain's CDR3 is CASSFLSKSSGNTIYF. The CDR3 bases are TGCGCCAGCAGCTTTCTCTCCAAGAGCTCTGGAAACACCATATATTTT.